A single sample gave rise to the 26 T cell receptor beta chains below, sequenced in a study of CD8 T cells in Susac syndrome. Random hexamers primed reverse transcription of about 0.45 to 1 ug RNA. TCRdb redid the calling of the immunoSEQ multiplex PCR reads with MiXCR, one entry per CDR3 protein. Here the sample spans 300,000 or so distinct CDR3 sequences, about 90% being singletons. The sample consisted of CD4+ T cells from PBMCs. These receptors originate from a human donor with multiple sclerosis.

Here the CDR3 DNA reads TGTGCCAGCAGCCACCCCCCGGTCTCAGATACGCAGTATTTT. Residues: CASSHPPVSDTQYF. The chain uses TRBV11-2 and TRBJ2-3; D gene ambiguous. The CDR3 is made up of 14 amino acids. V was cut by 5 bases and J by 4 bases, with 13 bases left in between. Per the germline V gene, CDR1 is SGHAT and CDR2 is FQNNGV.

This clonotype was counted once. The chain combines TRBV23-1 with TRBJ1-4; possible D gene TRBD1, 5 bases. TRBV23-1 is reported as an ORF; its role is uncertain. Trimming stripped 8 bases from V and 3 bases from J, with 16 bases between. The CDR3 runs to 15 residues. Written as DNA, the CDR3 is TGCGCCAGCGCTCCAAGCGGGGCTTCTAATGAAAAACTGTTTTTT. Translated: CASAPSGASNEKLFF.

The gene calls are TRBV30 and TRBJ1-2, with D uncertain. The ends were cut back, 3 bases at V and 5 bases at J, with 10 bases in the middle. The germline gives CDR1 GTSNPN, CDR2 SVGIG (reference sequence). The CDR3 is 12 residues long. This CDR3 is CAWSPLLYGYTF. Written as DNA, the CDR3 is TGTGCCTGGAGCCCCCTATTGTATGGCTACACCTTC.

The chain has TRBV2 and TRBJ2-7; D is uncertain. Deletions cut 2 bases from V and 1 base from J, with 9 bases between. Germline V gene sequence: CDR1 SNHLY, CDR2 FYNNEI. CDR3 length: 14 amino acids. The CDR3 DNA reads TGTGCCAGCAGTGAACGCTACACGTCCTACGAGCAGTACTTC. Its translation: CASSERYTSYEQYF.

The chain links TRBV4-2 to TRBJ1-5; no definite D call. This CDR3 region has 14 residues. Between the trimmed V and J ends, which lost 1 base and 2 bases, there was a span of 6 bases. CDR1 LGHNA and CDR2 YNFKEQ come from the germline V gene. The CDR3 bases are TGTGCCAGCAGCCAAGTAACAGGCAATCAGCCCCAGCATTTT. This gives the protein CASSQVTGNQPQHF.

V is TRBV21-1 and J is TRBJ2-7; the table's D call, TRBD1, has no DNA check behind it. TRBV21-1 is termed a pseudogene. The CDR3 totals 15 residues. CDR3 nucleotides: TGTGCCAGCAGCAGTTGGGGGGGGTCGTCCTACGAGCAGTACTTC. It codes for CASSSWGGSSYEQYF.

The V gene is TRBV5-4, the J gene TRBJ2-3; D is unclear. Trimming removed 5 bases at V and 1 base at J, with 8 bases between. From germline, CDR1 is SGHNT and CDR2 YYREEE (reference sequence). There are 13 residues in the CDR3. In DNA form, the CDR3 reads TGTGCCAGCAGAGGTCCCCGCACAGATACGCAGTATTTT. Its protein is CASRGPRTDTQYF.

This clonotype appeared a single time. The V and J genes are TRBV20-1 and TRBJ1-5; TRBD1 agrees at 7 bases. This CDR3 is 14 amino acids long. Germline CDR1 and CDR2: DFQATT and SNEGSKA (reference sequence). With 5 bases clipped from V and 2 bases from J, the junction kept 6 bases outside the gene matches. The chain's CDR3 is CSASVDRGNQPQHF. The CDR3 bases are TGCAGTGCTTCTGTTGACAGGGGCAATCAGCCCCAGCATTTT.

The V call is TRBV2, the J call TRBJ1-1; D remains unclear. The CDR3 sequence is 15 residues long. Germline V gene data show CDR1 as SNHLY and CDR2 as FYNNEI. Deletions cut 6 bases from V and 0 bases from J, with 14 bases between. The CDR3 loop reads CASRHWGGMNTEAFF. For the CDR3, the DNA is TGTGCCAGCAGACATTGGGGAGGAATGAACACTGAAGCTTTCTTT.

The rearrangement links TRBV15 to TRBJ2-1, with 9 bases lining up with TRBD2. Looked up from germline, CDR1 is LNHNV and CDR2 is YYDKDF (reference sequence). J gave up 8 bases and V 3 bases, and 14 bases lay outside the gene matches. The CDR3 runs to 17 residues. This CDR3 is CATSSALGAGGSDEQFF. CDR3 in DNA: TGTGCCACCAGCAGCGCCCTTGGAGCGGGAGGTTCCGATGAGCAGTTCTTC.

V and J are TRBV12-5 and TRBJ2-3; D possibly corresponds to TRBD1 (5 bases). The germline V and J ends were trimmed by 6 bases and 6 bases, with 22 bases remaining between them. Germline CDR1 LGHNT, CDR2 FRNRAP. The CDR3 is 16 amino acids. CDR3 sequence reads: CASGPSRTRLSDTQYF. CDR3 coding DNA: TGTGCTAGTGGCCCCAGTCGGACACGTCTCTCGGATACGCAGTATTTT.

The rearrangement uses TRBV6-5 and TRBJ1-4, with D uncertain. CDR1 and CDR2 from the germline V gene are MNHEY and SVGAGI. Between the trimmed V and J ends, which lost 7 bases and 12 bases, there was a span of 15 bases. The CDR3 extends over 12 amino acids. The CDR3 loop is CASKGRTKELFF. CDR3 in DNA: TGTGCCAGCAAAGGCAGGACGAAAGAACTGTTTTTT.

The count of this clonotype is one. This chain uses TRBV6-1 with TRBJ2-3; 7 nucleotides match TRBD2. This CDR3 is 17 amino acids long. From germline, CDR1 is MNHNS and CDR2 SASEGT. Germline trimming cut 7 bases from V and 4 bases from J; bases unmatched to any gene: 17. In DNA, the CDR3 is TGTGCCAGCAAAAAAGGCTCAGGACTAGGTGTTTCAGATACGCAGTATTTT. It yields the protein CASKKGSGLGVSDTQYF.

V gene TRBV5-1 combines with J gene TRBJ2-5; D is possibly TRBD1 (6 bases). The V gene's germline CDR1 is SGHRS and CDR2 YFSETQ. The V end lost 2 bases, the J end lost 3 bases, and 14 bases lay between the germline ends. The CDR3 length is 15 residues. CDR3 DNA sequence: TGCGCCAGCAGCTTTCAACAGGGACGGGAAGAGACCCAGTACTTC. This encodes CASSFQQGREETQYF.

This CDR3 reads CASSLGYGYNEQFF. Here the CDR3 DNA reads TGTGCCAGCAGTTTAGGCTATGGGTACAATGAGCAGTTCTTC. V gene TRBV12-3 or TRBV12-4 combines with J gene TRBJ2-1, with unresolved D. Trimming stripped 1 base from V and 4 bases from J, with 8 bases between. The CDR3 has 14 residues.

V and J are TRBV12-3 or TRBV12-4 and TRBJ1-4; D remains ambiguous. This CDR3 spans 15 amino acids. The V end lost 4 bases, the J end lost 2 bases, and 11 bases lay between the germline ends. The CDR3 DNA reads TGTGCCAGCAGTTCGCGGACGGGGACTAATGAAAAACTGTTTTTT. Translated, it gives CASSSRTGTNEKLFF.

The V and J genes are TRBV6-4 and TRBJ2-3, with D unresolved. Trimming removed 5 bases from V and 3 bases from J, with 9 bases in between. This CDR3 has 13 residues. Germline CDR1 MRHNA, CDR2 SNTAGT. DNA of the CDR3: TGTGCCAGCAGTCGGTCTAGTACAGATACGCAGTATTTT. Amino acids: CASSRSSTDTQYF.

This rearrangement joins TRBV7-2 to TRBJ2-5; a possible D gene is TRBD2 (6 bases). V was pared by 3 bases and J by 2 bases, with 22 bases between. Looked up from germline, CDR1 is SGHTA and CDR2 is FQGNSA. The CDR3 contains 18 residues. The CDR3 coding sequence is TGTGCCAGCAGCTTGATGGCCGCGGGGTCGGGGTATCAAGAGACCCAGTACTTC. Translated: CASSLMAAGSGYQETQYF.

The chain uses TRBV19 and TRBJ2-5, with no clear D. Germline V lookup: CDR1 LNHDA, CDR2 SQIVND (reference sequence). The CDR3 has 13 amino acids. V was cut by 9 bases and J by 1 base, with 12 bases left in between. The CDR3 loop is CASRHPPQETQYF. The CDR3 DNA sequence: TGTGCCAGCCGCCACCCCCCCCAAGAGACCCAGTACTTC.

The gene calls are TRBV12-3 or TRBV12-4 and TRBJ2-1, with 9 bases fitting TRBD2. CDR3 length: 20 residues. V trimming: 6 bases; J trimming: 0 bases; junction bases outside the gene matches: 18. The CDR3 DNA sequence: TGTGCCAGCAGGGCGGGTAGCGGGAGTTTTAGGACCAGCTCCTACAATGAGCAGTTCTTC. This translates into CASRAGSGSFRTSSYNEQFF.

The rearrangement joins TRBV6-6 to TRBJ2-7, with unresolved D. This CDR3 has 14 amino acids. Deletions cut 0 bases from V and 1 base from J, with 7 bases between. Germline assignment: CDR1 MNHNY and CDR2 SVGAGI (reference sequence). CDR3 amino acids: CASSYSRGSYEQYF. CDR3 in DNA: TGTGCCAGCAGTTACTCCCGAGGATCCTACGAGCAGTACTTC.

The rearrangement joins TRBV5-6 to TRBJ1-6, with D uncertain. CDR1 SGHDT and CDR2 YYEEEE come from the germline V gene. The CDR3 sequence is 14 residues long. Between the trimmed V and J ends, which lost 0 bases and 10 bases, there was a span of 11 bases. This chain's CDR3 is CASSLAGVESPLHF. In DNA, the CDR3 is TGTGCCAGCAGCTTGGCCGGGGTGGAATCACCCCTCCACTTT.

The V and J genes are TRBV20-1 and TRBJ2-5; no definite D call. Trimming took 3 bases from V and 0 from J, leaving 11 bases between them. The V gene's germline CDR1 is DFQATT and CDR2 SNEGSKA (reference sequence). The length of the CDR3 is 14 residues. The CDR3: CSASRSEYQETQYF. Here the CDR3 DNA reads TGCAGTGCTAGTCGTTCGGAGTACCAAGAGACCCAGTACTTC.

V gene TRBV12-3 or TRBV12-4 combines with J gene TRBJ2-5; TRBD1 aligns across 8 bases. The V segment lost 5 bases and the J segment 4 bases; nucleotides outside the gene matches: 6. CDR3 length: 14 amino acids. CDR3 region: CASSPDRGGETQYF. The CDR3 DNA is TGTGCCAGCAGTCCTGACAGGGGAGGAGAGACCCAGTACTTC.

The chain couples TRBV11-2 to TRBJ2-6; TRBD1 matches 8 bases. The CDR3 totals 17 residues. Per the germline V gene, CDR1 is SGHAT and CDR2 is FQNNGV. Losses at the gene ends were 3 bases for V and 2 bases for J; bases not matched to a gene: 6. CDR3 residues: CASSLRTGSAGANVLTF. CDR3 DNA: TGTGCCAGCAGCTTGCGGACAGGGTCGGCTGGGGCCAACGTCCTGACTTTC.

This chain connects TRBV7-9 to TRBJ2-5; 10 nucleotides align to TRBD1. This CDR3 is 17 amino acids long. The germline V gene has CDR1 SEHNR and CDR2 FQNEAQ (reference sequence). V dropped 5 bases and J dropped 1; count of bases not matched to a gene: 10. The CDR3 DNA sequence: TGTGCCAGCAGCCATTTCCCGGACAGGGGGGTCCAAGAGACCCAGTACTTC. Amino acid sequence: CASSHFPDRGVQETQYF.